These 13 T cell receptor beta chains were sequenced from one sample in a study of cytomegalovirus exposure and HLA in healthy donors. PCR was performed using 60 Vbeta and 13 Jbeta primers. This table comes from immunoSEQ multiplex PCR, and its TCRdb copy is limited to in-frame clones, with some not included. The sample consists of some 40,000 clones, 70% to 75% of them appearing once. The sequencing sample was made of PBMCs. These receptors came from a young man in good health and CMV-seronegative.

This sequence joins TRBV19 and TRBJ1-2, with a possible D match to TRBD1 (5 bases). This CDR3 is built from 14 residues. Germline CDR1 is LNHDA and CDR2 is SQIVND (reference sequence). V lost 5 bases and J 5 bases, leaving 15 bases between the germline ends. DNA for the CDR3: TGTGCCAGTAGTGGTAGGGGCGAATTTTATGGCTACACCTTC. The encoded protein is CASSGRGEFYGYTF.

V usage is TRBV5-8 and J usage is TRBJ2-5, with D tentatively TRBD2 (6 bases). Trimming took 0 bases from V and 5 from J, leaving 14 bases between them. Germline loops: CDR1 SGHTS, CDR2 YDEGEE. The CDR3 spans 15 residues. CDR3 residues: CASSLARRVGETQYF. The DNA of the CDR3 is TGTGCCAGCAGCTTGGCCAGGAGGGTCGGGGAGACCCAGTACTTC.

This rearrangement joins TRBV9 to TRBJ2-6; no reliable D call. There are 14 residues in the CDR3. Germline V gives CDR1 SGDLS, CDR2 YYNGEE. Trimming left V 5 bases short and J 0 bases short, with 6 bases between. CDR3 bases: TGTGCCAGCAGAACAGACTCTGGGGCCAACGTCCTGACTTTC. Translated, it gives CASRTDSGANVLTF.

The V call is TRBV6-4, the J call TRBJ2-2; the match to TRBD2 covers 10 bases. CDR1 and CDR2 from the germline V gene are MRHNA and SNTAGT. CDR3 length equals 15 residues. Trimming at V came to 5 bases and at J to 3 bases, leaving 3 bases not matched to a gene. DNA of the CDR3: TGTGCCAGCAGTTTCCTAGCGGGGGACACCGGGGAGCTGTTTTTT. Residues: CASSFLAGDTGELFF.

CDR3: CATSRQGTYEQYF. The CDR3 bases are TGTGCCACCAGCAGACAGGGAACCTACGAGCAGTACTTC. This rearrangement joins TRBV15 to TRBJ2-7, with D possibly being TRBD1 (5 bases). The CDR3 length is 13 residues. Looked up from germline, CDR1 is LNHNV and CDR2 is YYDKDF (reference sequence). The germline V and J ends were trimmed by 2 bases and 2 bases, with 7 bases remaining between them. Together with reference TRBV15 and TRBJ2-7, the CDR3 gives the full variable domain: DAMVIQNPRYQVTQFGKPVTLSCSQTLNHNVMYWYQQKSSQAPKLLFHYYDKDFNNEADTPDNFQSRRPNTSFCFLDIRSPGLGDTAMYLCATSRQGTYEQYFGPGTRLTVT.

The gene calls are TRBV7-6 and TRBJ1-1; perhaps TRBD1 as D (5 bases). Germline V gene lookup returns CDR1 SGHVS and CDR2 FNYEAQ. Trimming took 4 bases from V and 1 from J, leaving 10 bases between them. This CDR3 contains 14 residues. Here the CDR3 reads CASSSHQGNTEAFF. CDR3 nucleotide sequence: TGTGCCAGCAGCTCCCACCAGGGGAACACTGAAGCTTTCTTT. Combining the CDR3 with reference TRBV7-6 and TRBJ1-1 gives the whole variable domain GAGVSQSPRYKVTKRGQDVALRCDPISGHVSLYWYRQALGQGPEFLTYFNYEAQQDKSGLPNDRFSAERPEGSISTLTIQRTEQRDSAMYRCASSSHQGNTEAFFGQGTRLTVV.

This clone was seen only a few times. The rearrangement joins TRBV7-8 to TRBJ1-5; D perhaps matches TRBD1 (5 bases). The germline CDR1 and CDR2 sequences are SGHVS and FQNEAQ. The CDR3 has 17 residues. Trimming removed 0 bases at V and 5 bases at J, with 17 bases between. CDR3 in amino acids: CASSLARSTGDYQPQHF. CDR3 sequence (DNA): TGTGCCAGCAGCTTAGCCCGTTCTACAGGTGACTATCAGCCCCAGCATTTT.

V is TRBV15 and J is TRBJ2-1; 7 bases align to TRBD1. CDR3 length: 16 residues. Unmatched junction bases numbered 9, after V lost 0 bases and J lost 7 bases. Germline V gene data show CDR1 as LNHNV and CDR2 as YYDKDF (reference sequence). For the CDR3, the DNA is TGTGCCACCAGCAGAGATAAAGGGGGCGGCGGGAATGAGCAGTTCTTC. It encodes CATSRDKGGGGNEQFF. The full variable domain, its missing parts supplied by reference TRBV15 and TRBJ2-1, is DAMVIQNPRYQVTQFGKPVTLSCSQTLNHNVMYWYQQKSSQAPKLLFHYYDKDFNNEADTPDNFQSRRPNTSFCFLDIRSPGLGDTAMYLCATSRDKGGGGNEQFFGPGTRLTVL.

This chain joins TRBV30 and TRBJ1-5; D is undetermined. The CDR3 sequence is 12 residues long. Trimming pared 0 bases from V and 11 bases from J, leaving 11 bases between. Germline V gene data show CDR1 as GTSNPN and CDR2 as SVGIG (reference sequence). CDR3: CAWSVLGGTQHF. In nucleotides, the CDR3 is TGTGCCTGGAGTGTTTTAGGAGGGACCCAGCATTTT.

The V gene is TRBV9, the J gene TRBJ2-1; 8 positions match TRBD2. V trimming: 0 bases; J trimming: 2 bases; junction bases outside the gene matches: 1. The CDR3 is 15 residues long. The germline CDR1 and CDR2 sequences are SGDLS and YYNGEE. The chain's CDR3 is CASSVDSGAYNEQFF. Here the CDR3 DNA reads TGTGCCAGCAGCGTAGATAGCGGGGCCTACAATGAGCAGTTCTTC. The complete variable domain, with remaining parts taken from reference TRBV9 and TRBJ2-1, reads DSGVTQTPKHLITATGQRVTLRCSPRSGDLSVYWYQQSLDQGLQFLIQYYNGEERAKGNILERFSAQQFPDLHSELNLSSLELGDSALYFCASSVDSGAYNEQFFGPGTRLTVL.

The J gene is TRBJ2-4, the V gene TRBV5-8, with 7 nucleotides matching TRBD2. The V gene's germline CDR1 is SGHTS and CDR2 YDEGEE. Trimming took 6 bases from V and 7 from J; bases not matched to a gene: 10. The CDR3 contains 14 residues. CDR3 region: CASTPWEGQNIQYF. In DNA form, the CDR3 reads TGTGCCAGCACCCCATGGGAGGGCCAGAACATTCAGTACTTC.

This CDR3 is CASSPPISQETQYF. CDR3 sequence (DNA): TGTGCCAGCTCACCACCCATCAGTCAAGAGACCCAGTACTTC. The chain recombines TRBV18 with TRBJ2-5; D is undetermined. V shed 0 bases and J shed 2 bases, with 7 bases lying between them. The CDR3 has 14 residues. Germline lookup yields CDR1 KGHSH and CDR2 LQKENI.

This rearrangement joins TRBV19 to TRBJ2-2, with a tentative D call TRBD2 (6 bases). Trimming took 7 bases from V and 4 from J, leaving 13 bases between them. This CDR3 contains 14 residues. Germline V CDR1 and CDR2: LNHDA, SQIVND (reference sequence). CDR3 in amino acids: CASIPRGGTGELFF. The CDR3 nucleotides are TGTGCCAGTATACCACGGGGAGGCACCGGGGAGCTGTTTTTT.